The rows below give T cell receptor beta chains drawn from one sample of a study of cytomegalovirus exposure and HLA in healthy donors. Assay used: immunoSEQ multiplex PCR; TCRdb lists only in-frame clones, some missing. The sample has 100,000 or so clones; roughly 15% are singletons. Sequencing was done on a sample of PBMCs. All receptors derive from a female donor in good health and CMV-seronegative. Both conserved end residues are part of each CDR3. Fields, in order: J gene, clone size, D gene, V gene, CDR3 protein, CDR3 DNA. A D gene is named only where the DNA matches it firmly. Size values are once, few and many counts, or a class for expanded clones, and some rows have none.

>TRBJ2-7|few|TRBD2|TRBV28
CASSFPPSGKSYEQYF
TGTGCCAGCAGTTTCCCCCCTAGCGGGAAATCCTACGAGCAGTACTTC
>TRBJ2-1|few|-|TRBV6-6
CASSYLNPGDYEQFF
TGTGCCAGCAGTTACCTCAACCCAGGGGATTATGAGCAGTTCTTC
>TRBJ1-2|-|-|TRBV5-1
CASSLETAYYGYTF
TGCGCCAGCAGCTTGGAGACAGCGTACTATGGCTACACCTTC
>TRBJ2-2|few|-|TRBV5-1
CASSLAGVVANTGELFF
TGCGCCAGCAGCTTGGCCGGGGTAGTAGCGAACACCGGGGAGCTGTTTTTT
>TRBJ2-7|few|TRBD2|TRBV27
CASSLSIRGVGSYEQYF
TGTGCCAGCAGTTTATCGATACGGGGGGTGGGCTCCTACGAGCAGTACTTC
>TRBJ1-1|few|TRBD1|TRBV9
CASSVGTGGELNTEAFF
TGTGCCAGCAGCGTAGGGACAGGGGGAGAGCTGAACACTGAAGCTTTCTTT
>TRBJ1-1|-|-|TRBV29-1
CSVGRVLSTEAFF
TGCAGCGTTGGTCGGGTTTTGAGCACTGAAGCTTTCTTT
>TRBJ1-1|-|TRBD1|TRBV6-1
CASSEEEGAPNEAFF
TGTGCCAGCAGTGAAGAGGAGGGGGCCCCTAATGAAGCTTTCTTT
>TRBJ1-2|-|TRBD1|TRBV18
CASSPDRTGFGGYTF
TGTGCCAGCTCACCCGATCGGACAGGGTTTGGTGGCTACACCTTC
>TRBJ1-2|few|TRBD1|TRBV7-9
CASSRSRDRGFPYGYTF
TGTGCCAGCAGCAGGTCGAGGGACAGGGGATTTCCTTATGGCTACACCTTC
>TRBJ1-4|-|-|TRBV5-4
CASSVRTAATNEKLFF
TGTGCCAGCAGCGTTCGGACAGCTGCAACTAATGAAAAACTGTTTTTT
>TRBJ2-5|-|TRBD2|TRBV2
CASSAGGETQYF
TGTGCCAGCAGCGCCGGGGGGGAGACCCAGTACTTC
>TRBJ2-3|-|TRBD2|TRBV7-2
CASRVGGPNTDTQYF
TGTGCCAGCAGGGTGGGAGGGCCTAACACAGATACGCAGTATTTT
>TRBJ2-7|few|TRBD1|TRBV7-9
CASSLGRGQGITYEQYF
TGTGCCAGCAGCTTAGGTAGGGGACAGGGTATAACCTACGAGCAGTACTTC
>TRBJ2-7|few|TRBD2|TRBV2
CASTNPSGFYEQYF
TGTGCCAGTACAAACCCTAGCGGCTTCTACGAGCAGTACTTC
>TRBJ2-5|-|-|TRBV7-6
CASSLDRGLKTQYF
TGTGCCAGCAGCTTAGATCGGGGGTTGAAGACCCAGTACTTC
>TRBJ2-1|-|TRBD1|TRBV19
CASSVDRGGTEQFF
TGTGCCAGTAGTGTCGACAGGGGAGGCACTGAGCAGTTCTTC
>TRBJ1-5|-|TRBD1|TRBV28
CASSSAGTGDNQPQHF
TGTGCCAGCAGTTCGGCCGGGACAGGGGATAATCAGCCCCAGCATTTT
>TRBJ1-4|-|-|TRBV14
CASSQVLAGRYNEKLFF
TGTGCCAGCAGCCAAGTATTGGCAGGGCGGTATAATGAAAAACTGTTTTTT
>TRBJ2-3|few|TRBD1|TRBV10-1
CASSGYTGGRGTDTQYF
TGCGCCAGCAGTGGATACACAGGGGGCCGTGGTACAGATACGCAGTATTTT
>TRBJ2-5|-|TRBD1|TRBV7-3
CASSSDREETQYF
TGTGCCAGCAGCTCGGACAGGGAAGAGACCCAGTACTTC
>TRBJ2-1|-|-|TRBV7-9
CASSLDPAVEQFF
TGTGCCAGCAGCTTAGACCCCGCGGTTGAGCAGTTCTTC
>TRBJ1-2|-|TRBD1|TRBV6-6
CASSYRDSPYGYTF
TGTGCCAGCAGTTACCGGGACAGCCCCTATGGCTACACCTTC
>TRBJ1-2|few|TRBD1|TRBV27
CASSEGQGSDYTF
TGTGCCAGCAGTGAGGGACAGGGGTCCGACTACACCTTC
>TRBJ2-4|few|-|TRBV28
CASSLNSLAKNIQYF
TGTGCCAGCAGTTTAAACAGCTTAGCCAAAAACATTCAGTACTTC
>TRBJ1-2|few|-|TRBV15
CATSRGGGPGYTF
TGTGCCACCAGCAGAGGAGGAGGACCTGGCTACACCTTC
>TRBJ1-1|few|-|TRBV27
CASSLSRGPEAFF
TGTGCCAGCAGTTTATCAAGGGGCCCTGAAGCTTTCTTT
>TRBJ2-7|few|-|TRBV6-5
CASSYDSRGYEQYF
TGTGCCAGCAGTTACGACTCGAGAGGGTACGAGCAGTACTTC
>TRBJ2-3|few|TRBD1|TRBV6-5
CASSYRRTGGTDTQYF
TGTGCCAGCAGTTACAGAAGGACAGGGGGCACAGATACGCAGTATTTT
>TRBJ1-2|few|TRBD1|TRBV5-1
CASSPTGQTYGYTF
TGCGCCAGCAGCCCGACGGGACAGACCTATGGCTACACCTTC
>TRBJ2-2|-|-|TRBV30
CAWSVHGWTGELFF
TGTGCCTGGAGTGTACACGGGTGGACCGGGGAGCTGTTTTTT
>TRBJ1-2|few|-|TRBV6-6
CASRAGYYGYTF
TGTGCCAGCAGGGCAGGGTACTATGGCTACACCTTC
>TRBJ2-7|-|TRBD1|TRBV10-2
CASSEEDREDYEQYF
TGCGCCAGCAGTGAGGAAGACAGGGAAGACTACGAGCAGTACTTC
>TRBJ2-1|few|TRBD2|TRBV7-6
CASSPREFYNEQFF
TGTGCCAGCAGCCCGCGGGAGTTCTACAATGAGCAGTTCTTC
>TRBJ2-7|-|TRBD2|TRBV7-2
CASSLARLAGSHEQYF
TGTGCCAGCAGCTTAGCGCGTCTAGCGGGCTCTCACGAGCAGTACTTC
>TRBJ1-5|-|-|TRBV15
CATSPDSYLNQPQHF
TGTGCCACCAGCCCCGACAGTTATCTTAATCAGCCCCAGCATTTT
>TRBJ2-2|few|-|TRBV30
CAWRYGVTGELFF
TGTGCCTGGAGGTACGGGGTTACCGGGGAGCTGTTTTTT
>TRBJ2-7|few|TRBD1|TRBV5-4
CASSAAGQGANEQYF
TGTGCCAGCAGCGCTGCGGGACAGGGGGCCAACGAGCAGTACTTC
>TRBJ2-7|-|TRBD1|TRBV19
CASSRSRDRGLGEQYF
TGTGCCAGTAGCCGGTCCCGGGACAGGGGACTGGGGGAGCAGTACTTC
>TRBJ2-5|few|-|TRBV30
CAWSVLSGQETQYF
TGTGCCTGGAGTGTACTCTCAGGCCAAGAGACCCAGTACTTC
>TRBJ1-3|-|TRBD1|TRBV4-2
CASSQDSPGGSGNTIYF
TGTGCCAGCAGCCAAGATTCCCCAGGGGGTTCTGGAAACACCATATATTTT
>TRBJ1-2|few|TRBD1|TRBV19
CASSIVVISDRVNYGYTF
TGTGCCAGTAGTATAGTGGTCATTTCGGACAGGGTGAACTATGGCTACACCTTC
>TRBJ2-4|-|-|TRBV6-5
CASSYSGQDGGGLYF
TGTGCCAGCAGTTACTCCGGACAGGACGGGGGGGGGTTGTACTTC
>TRBJ1-3|few|-|TRBV9
CASSVDAATSGNTIYF
TGTGCCAGCAGCGTAGACGCGGCCACCTCTGGAAACACCATATATTTT
>TRBJ2-1|few|TRBD2|TRBV4-3
CASSQGNGRVPYNEQFF
TGCGCCAGCAGCCAAGGAAACGGGAGGGTCCCCTACAATGAGCAGTTCTTC
>TRBJ2-7|few|TRBD1|TRBV27
CASSPAPAGQGFPYEQYF
TGTGCCAGCAGTCCGGCACCGGCGGGACAGGGTTTCCCCTACGAGCAGTACTTC
>TRBJ2-7|-|TRBD2|TRBV11-2
CASSLGTTFYEQYF
TGTGCCAGCAGCCTCGGGACTACCTTCTACGAGCAGTACTTC
>TRBJ2-2|few|TRBD2|TRBV30
CAWSSSGAGELFF
TGTGCCTGGAGTTCTAGCGGGGCCGGGGAGCTGTTTTTT
>TRBJ1-4|few|-|TRBV28
CASGLGQQNEKLFF
TGTGCCAGCGGGCTCGGCCAGCAGAATGAAAAACTGTTTTTT
>TRBJ2-7|-|-|TRBV18
CASSPLSGQGFYEQYF
TGTGCCAGCTCACCATTGTCGGGTCAGGGGTTCTACGAGCAGTACTTC
>TRBJ2-6|-|-|TRBV9
CASSGPMGSSGANVLTF
TGTGCCAGCAGCGGCCCTATGGGGAGCTCTGGGGCCAACGTCCTGACTTTC
>TRBJ1-5|few|TRBD1|TRBV4-2
CASSPRGDSLSNQPQHF
TGTGCCAGCAGCCCAAGGGGGGACAGCCTCTCCAATCAGCCCCAGCATTTT
>TRBJ2-1|few|-|TRBV6-1
CASSEVGGAYNEQFF
TGTGCCAGCAGTGAAGTAGGGGGGGCCTACAATGAGCAGTTCTTC
>TRBJ2-7|few|TRBD2|TRBV15
CATSRVRPGLAGAAAEQYF
TGTGCCACCAGCAGGGTCAGACCGGGACTAGCGGGAGCTGCCGCGGAGCAGTACTTC
>TRBJ2-1|-|TRBD2|TRBV7-9
CASSFSGPLTSGGYNEQFF
TGTGCCAGCAGCTTTAGCGGGCCCTTAACTAGCGGGGGGTACAATGAGCAGTTCTTC
>TRBJ2-7|-|-|TRBV7-9
CASSQTGTTYEQYF
TGTGCCAGCAGCCAAACCGGGACAACGTACGAGCAGTACTTC
>TRBJ1-1|-|TRBD1|TRBV5-1
CASSWTGGLNTEAFF
TGCGCCAGCAGCTGGACAGGGGGGCTGAACACTGAAGCTTTCTTT
>TRBJ2-1|few|-|TRBV25-1
CASSIPGTGSYNEQFF
TGTGCCAGCAGTATTCCGGGGACTGGTTCCTACAATGAGCAGTTCTTC
>TRBJ2-5|-|TRBD2|TRBV10-3
CAISPGLAGGPEETQYF
TGTGCCATCAGTCCTGGACTAGCGGGAGGGCCCGAGGAGACCCAGTACTTC